These 24 T cell receptor beta chains share one sample of origin, sequenced in a study of OX40 agonist ivuxolimab in advanced cancers. This table comes from immunoSEQ multiplex PCR, and its TCRdb copy is limited to in-frame clones, with some not included. The sample lists about 20,000 clones; roughly 88% were seen once. Sequenced here: CD4+ or CD8+ T cells sorted from blood, sampled in a trial of the OX40 agonist ivuxolimab. The receptors here all came from an adult with an advanced solid tumor such as melanoma, head and neck, liver or kidney cancer.

This sequence joins TRBV29-1 and TRBJ2-5; D is possibly TRBD1 (5 bases). CDR3 length equals 13 residues. CDR1 and CDR2 from the germline V gene are SQVTM and ANQGSEA. V was clipped by 2 bases and J by 7 bases, with 14 bases between them. CDR3 sequence reads: CSVEQQASRTQYF. CDR3 DNA: TGCAGCGTTGAACAACAGGCCTCCCGGACCCAGTACTTC.

The chain uses TRBV27 and TRBJ2-3; D not certain. Germline V lookup: CDR1 MNHEY, CDR2 SMNVEV (reference sequence). The V gene lost 6 bases and the J gene lost 6 bases, with 10 bases spanning the gap. This CDR3 is 12 amino acids long. The CDR3 DNA reads as TGTGCCAGCAGCTCCGGCAGGGATACGCAGTATTTT. Protein product: CASSSGRDTQYF.

The chain combines TRBV6-4 with TRBJ2-5; possibly TRBD1 or TRBD2 for D (5 bases each). CDR1 is MRHNA, CDR2 SNTAGT, per germline. The V end was cut by 3 bases, the J end by 13 bases, with 12 bases between. The CDR3 sequence is 11 residues long. CDR3 protein: CASSDGTRPYF. The CDR3 nucleotides are TGTGCCAGCAGTGATGGGACCCGCCCGTACTTC.

The J gene is TRBJ2-6, the V gene TRBV7-8; TRBD2 might be the D (5 bases). The CDR3 is 16 amino acids. Germline values: CDR1 SGHVS, CDR2 FQNEAQ. V lost 1 base and J lost 3, with 10 bases in between. CDR3 DNA sequence: TGTGCCAGCAGCTTAGGGCCGGCGGGTGGGGCCAACGTCCTGACTTTC. Translating gives CASSLGPAGGANVLTF. Full variable domain (rest looked up from reference TRBV7-8 and TRBJ2-6): GAGVSQSPRYKVAKRGQDVALRCDPISGHVSLFWYQQALGQGPEFLTYFQNEAQLDKSGLPSDRFFAERPEGSVSTLKIQRTQQEDSAVYLCASSLGPAGGANVLTFGAGSRLTVL.

The V and J genes are TRBV25-1 and TRBJ2-4; 9 bases are shared with TRBD2. Germline-derived CDR1 and CDR2 are MGHDK and SYGVNS. V lost 4 bases to trimming and J lost 12 bases; unmatched junction nucleotides: 4. CDR3 length: 12 residues. As DNA, the CDR3 is TGTGCCAGCAGTGTGGGTAGCGGGAGTCAGTACTTC. Translated, it gives CASSVGSGSQYF.

This rearrangement joins TRBV7-9 to TRBJ1-5; 12 nucleotides agree with TRBD1. The CDR3 loop spans 19 amino acids. CDR1 and CDR2 from the germline V gene are SEHNR and FQNEAQ (reference sequence). V shed 1 base and J 0 bases; nucleotides not matched to a gene: 7. For the CDR3, the DNA is TGTGCCAGCAGCTTAGGGGGGACAGGGGGCTCTCGTAGCAATCAGCCCCAGCATTTT. Protein product: CASSLGGTGGSRSNQPQHF. Complete variable domain (other parts from reference TRBV7-9 and TRBJ1-5): DTGVSQNPRHKITKRGQNVTFRCDPISEHNRLYWYRQTLGQGPEFLTYFQNEAQLEKSRLLSDRFSAERPKGSFSTLEIQRTEQGDSAMYLCASSLGGTGGSRSNQPQHFGDGTRLSIL.

The rearrangement joins TRBV13 to TRBJ1-6; 7 nucleotides agree with TRBD1. From germline, CDR1 is PRHDT and CDR2 FYEKMQ (reference sequence). V lost 0 bases and J lost 14; bases outside the gene matches: 10. This CDR3 spans 15 amino acids. Written as DNA, the CDR3 is TGTGCCAGCAGCTTAGGCCTAGACAGGGAAATGGCCCTCCACTTT. Translation: CASSLGLDREMALHF.

The chain links TRBV10-3 to TRBJ2-7, with D possibly TRBD2 on 6 matching bases. Looked up from germline, CDR1 is ENHRY and CDR2 is SYGVKD. V gave up 4 bases and J gave up 5 bases, with 18 bases separating them. The CDR3 loop spans 15 amino acids. CDR3 residues: CAISAAGPSVDEQYF. The CDR3 bases are TGTGCCATCAGTGCGGCGGGGCCCTCCGTGGACGAGCAGTACTTC.

V usage is TRBV27 and J usage is TRBJ2-7; D is perhaps TRBD2 (6 bases). V was pared by 2 bases and J by 2 bases, with 16 bases between. In germline, CDR1 is MNHEY, CDR2 SMNVEV (reference sequence). This CDR3 spans 16 amino acids. As DNA, the CDR3 is TGTGCCAGCAGTTTAAGTGGAGGGGAGGTCACCTACGAGCAGTACTTC. Translated, it gives CASSLSGGEVTYEQYF.

The chain recombines TRBV12-2 with TRBJ2-7; the table's D call, TRBD2, has no DNA check behind it. TRBV12-2 is recorded as a pseudogene. This CDR3 contains 11 residues. CDR3 protein: CASRSAYEQYF. CDR3 DNA sequence: TGTGCAAGTCGCTCCGCCTACGAGCAGTACTTC.

This clone showed up just a few times. This rearrangement joins TRBV7-8 to TRBJ2-1; D unclear. V was shortened by 5 bases and J by 10 bases, with 9 bases between the two germline ends. The germline V gene encodes CDR1 SGHVS and CDR2 FQNEAQ. The CDR3 consists of 11 residues. The DNA of the CDR3 is TGTGCCAGCAGCACGGACGGCGAGCAGTTCTTC. This encodes CASSTDGEQFF. The whole variable domain, filled in from reference TRBV7-8 and TRBJ2-1, reads GAGVSQSPRYKVAKRGQDVALRCDPISGHVSLFWYQQALGQGPEFLTYFQNEAQLDKSGLPSDRFFAERPEGSVSTLKIQRTQQEDSAVYLCASSTDGEQFFGPGTRLTVL.

Concerning this clone: At one end, the junction sequence differs from germline, possibly due to a read error. The sample contains more than one DNA sequence encoding this CDR3. The chain joins TRBV19 to TRBJ2-7; D is unclear. Germline CDR1 is LNHDA and CDR2 is SQIVND (reference sequence). CDR3 length: 13 amino acids. CDR3: CASSIGPTYEQYF. DNA of the CDR3: TGCGCCAGTAGTATAGGCCCTACCTACGAGCAGTACTTC.

The chain couples TRBV5-4 to TRBJ2-7, with TRBD1 identical over 7 bases. This CDR3 spans 12 amino acids. Germline CDR1 and CDR2: SGHNT and YYREEE (reference sequence). V was pared by 4 bases and J by 7 bases, with 5 bases of the junction left unmatched. CDR3 bases: TGTGCCAGCAGCCCGACAGGGCGAGAGCAGTACTTC. The encoded protein is CASSPTGREQYF. The variable domain in full, with the rest retrieved from reference TRBV5-4 and TRBJ2-7, is ETGVTQSPTHLIKTRGQQVTLRCSSQSGHNTVSWYQQALGQGPQFIFQYYREEENGRGNFPPRFSGLQFPNYSSELNVNALELDDSALYLCASSPTGREQYFGPGTRLTVT.

The chain joins TRBV6-6 to TRBJ1-4; D unclear. Germline assignment: CDR1 MNHNY and CDR2 SVGAGI (reference sequence). The germline V and J ends were trimmed by 2 bases and 5 bases, with 9 bases remaining between them. CDR3 length: 14 amino acids. CDR3 nucleotide sequence: TGTGCCAGCAGTTACGGGCAGCACAATGAAAAACTGTTTTTT. It translates to CASSYGQHNEKLFF.

This clone showed up just a few times. V is TRBV7-9 and J is TRBJ2-7; D uncertain. The CDR3 sequence is 12 residues long. V gave up 3 bases and J gave up 3 bases, with 6 bases separating them. Germline V lookup: CDR1 SEHNR, CDR2 FQNEAQ (reference sequence). The CDR3 DNA sequence: TGTGCCAGCAGCTTCCACAGCTACGAGCAGTACTTC. It codes for CASSFHSYEQYF.

The rearrangement links TRBV9 to TRBJ2-7, with 8 positions matching TRBD2. The CDR3 sequence is 15 residues long. V gave up 6 bases and J gave up 3 bases; unmatched junction bases: 11. CDR1 SGDLS and CDR2 YYNGEE come from the germline V gene. CDR3 sequence: CASTPGGQLVYEQYF. CDR3 sequence (DNA): TGTGCCAGCACTCCGGGGGGGCAATTAGTCTACGAGCAGTACTTC. Supplemented by reference TRBV9 and TRBJ2-7, the full variable domain reads DSGVTQTPKHLITATGQRVTLRCSPRSGDLSVYWYQQSLDQGLQFLIQYYNGEERAKGNILERFSAQQFPDLHSELNLSSLELGDSALYFCASTPGGQLVYEQYFGPGTRLTVT.

The chain recombines TRBV4-2 with TRBJ2-7; 12 nucleotides match TRBD1. The CDR3 is 16 amino acids. V shed 3 bases, J shed 0 bases, and the junction held 3 bases outside the gene matches. The germline CDR1 and CDR2 sequences are LGHNA and YNFKEQ. CDR3 in DNA: TGTGCCAGCAGCCATGCGGGACAGGGGGCCTCCTACGAGCAGTACTTC. Its translation: CASSHAGQGASYEQYF.

This clone was recorded a few times. This rearrangement joins TRBV6-6 to TRBJ2-5; 8 nucleotides agree with TRBD1. After removal of 8 bases from V and 11 bases from J, the junction contained 10 bases not matched to a gene. From germline, CDR1 is MNHNY and CDR2 SVGAGI (reference sequence). CDR3 length: 12 amino acids. The CDR3 loop reads CASEYPRQGQYF. In nucleotides, the CDR3 is TGTGCCAGCGAATACCCGAGACAGGGGCAGTACTTC.

V usage is TRBV19 and J usage is TRBJ2-3; the D is unclear. The CDR3 length is 13 residues. Germline CDR1 is LNHDA and CDR2 is SQIVND (reference sequence). V was cut by 9 bases and J by 2 bases, with 12 bases left in between. The CDR3 spells CASGLIHTDTQYF. The CDR3 region has the DNA TGTGCCAGCGGCTTGATTCACACAGATACGCAGTATTTT.

The chain is built from TRBV7-9 and TRBJ2-7; 12 bases map to TRBD1. This CDR3 region has 14 residues. Germline V gene data show CDR1 as SEHNR and CDR2 as FQNEAQ (reference sequence). Trimming took 11 bases from V and 4 from J; bases not matched to a gene: 9. CDR3 sequence reads: CAGGDRGLMYEQYF. Here the CDR3 DNA reads TGTGCCGGGGGGGACAGGGGGCTGATGTACGAGCAGTACTTC.

V and J are TRBV9 and TRBJ2-3; the D gene is possibly TRBD2 (6 bases). The germline CDR1 and CDR2 sequences are SGDLS and YYNGEE. V gave up 0 bases and J gave up 5 bases, with 10 bases separating them. This CDR3 spans 14 amino acids. CDR3 sequence reads: CASSVGGDLDTQYF. The CDR3 coding sequence is TGTGCCAGCAGCGTAGGCGGGGACCTAGATACGCAGTATTTT.

The table lists this clone with a few counts. This sequence joins TRBV19 and TRBJ1-1; D uncertain. V lost 3 bases to trimming and J lost 4 bases, with 3 bases between them. CDR1 is LNHDA, CDR2 SQIVND, per germline (reference sequence). The length of the CDR3 is 11 residues. CDR3 nucleotides: TGTGCCAGTAGTATTGCCACTGAAGCTTTCTTT. It yields the protein CASSIATEAFF.

The count of this clone is one. At the DNA level, this CDR3 is encoded by other sequences in the same sample as well. V gene TRBV6-5 combines with J gene TRBJ1-1; TRBD1 is a possible D gene (5 bases). Germline CDR1 is MNHEY and CDR2 is SVGAGI. The CDR3 is made up of 13 amino acids. The V end was cut by 3 bases, the J end by 5 bases, with 10 bases between. CDR3 in DNA: TGTGCCAGCAGTTATGCGGAGGGGACTGAAGCTTTCTTT. Protein: CASSYAEGTEAFF.

The V and J genes are TRBV7-9 and TRBJ2-5; no firm D call. Germline V gene lookup returns CDR1 SEHNR and CDR2 FQNEAQ (reference sequence). V shed 4 bases and J shed 4 bases, with 13 bases lying between them. The CDR3 has 14 amino acids. CDR3: CASSSRDKRETQYF. The CDR3 region has the DNA TGTGCCAGCAGCTCACGTGATAAGAGAGAGACCCAGTACTTC.